These 24 T cell receptor beta chains were sequenced from one sample in a study of T-cell reconstitution after alpha-beta-depleted transplantation in children. Unique molecular identifiers were incorporated during preparation of the TCRbeta library. TCRdb fed the PCR reads into MiXCR, producing one record per CDR3 protein. The repertoire holds about 610,000 distinct CDR3 sequences, with roughly 10% as singletons. This sample comprised PBMCs from the stem cell graft donor, obtained from the stem cell graft. The receptors shown here come from a human donor who donated a stem cell graft to a child with acute myeloid leukemia.

A note on this clonotype: A much larger clone is a single base away; this may be a read error. This sequence joins TRBV9 and TRBJ2-3; TRBD2 might be the D (5 bases). The V gene's germline CDR1 is SGDLS and CDR2 YYNGEE. There are 15 residues in the CDR3. The CDR3 here is CASSVDGIRTDTRYF. In nucleotides, the CDR3 is TGTGCCAGCAGCGTAGACGGGATTCGCACAGATACGCGGTATTTT.

This clonotype was detected a few times. This chain uses TRBV7-2 with TRBJ2-1; the match to TRBD2 covers 9 bases. In germline, CDR1 is SGHTA, CDR2 FQGNSA. J lost 7 bases, V lost 5 bases, and 6 bases had no gene match. This CDR3 comprises 14 residues. This CDR3 is CASSGYSGSNEQFF. For the CDR3, the DNA is TGTGCCAGCAGCGGATATAGCGGGAGTAATGAGCAGTTCTTC. Together with reference TRBV7-2 and TRBJ2-1, the CDR3 gives the full variable domain: GAGVSQSPSNKVTEKGKDVELRCDPISGHTALYWYRQSLGQGLEFLIYFQGNSAPDKSGLPSDRFSAERTGGSVSTLTIQRTQQEDSAVYLCASSGYSGSNEQFFGPGTRLTVL.

The chain couples TRBV12-3 or TRBV12-4 to TRBJ2-5, with 8 bases that match TRBD2. This CDR3 comprises 16 residues. J gave up 3 bases and V 5 bases, and 11 bases lay outside the gene matches. As DNA, the CDR3 is TGTGCCAGCAGTGCCGCCGACCTTAGCGGGAAAGAGACCCAGTACTTC. Translated, it gives CASSAADLSGKETQYF.

There are a few counts of this clonotype. The rearrangement joins TRBV6-5 to TRBJ1-2; TRBD1 aligns across 8 bases. V shed 2 bases and J 1 base; nucleotides not matched to a gene: 3. In germline, CDR1 is MNHEY, CDR2 SVGAGI. The CDR3 runs 15 residues. The DNA of the CDR3 is TGTGCCAGCAGTTACCGAGACAGGGGTAACTATGGCTACACCTTC. This encodes CASSYRDRGNYGYTF.

This clonotype was detected many times. The chain links TRBV7-8 to TRBJ1-2; maybe TRBD1 (5 bases). This CDR3 has 16 amino acids. Germline-derived CDR1 and CDR2 are SGHVS and FQNEAQ. V was trimmed by 1 base and J by 4 bases, leaving 16 bases between them. CDR3 loop: CASSLGSGHTAYGYTF. CDR3 nucleotide sequence: TGTGCCAGCAGCTTAGGGTCGGGGCACACCGCCTATGGCTACACCTTC.

This clonotype came up a few times. This chain joins TRBV28 and TRBJ2-7; possible D gene TRBD1, 5 bases. Germline-derived CDR1 and CDR2 are MDHEN and SYDVKM. This CDR3 spans 14 amino acids. V lost 3 bases, J lost 5 bases, and 14 bases lay in between. CDR3 DNA: TGTGCCAGCAGTTTTTCAGGGCAACCCCACGAGCAGTACTTC. As protein: CASSFSGQPHEQYF.

This clonotype was recorded at least ten times. A junction end diverges from the germline sequence, so it may reflect a read error. V is TRBV12-3 or TRBV12-4 and J is TRBJ1-2, with TRBD1 as a possible D gene (5 bases). This CDR3 is 13 amino acids long. The CDR3 protein is CASSLEDKSLLNF. In DNA, the CDR3 is TGTGCCAGCAGTTTGGAGGACAAGTCTTTACTAAACTTC.

This rearrangement joins TRBV3-1 to TRBJ1-2, with 9 bases aligning to TRBD1. Germline V gene sequence: CDR1 LGHDT, CDR2 YNNKEL (reference sequence). V lost 1 base and J lost 7; bases outside the gene matches: 1. This CDR3 has 13 residues. DNA of the CDR3: TGTGCCAGCAGCCAAGTGACAGGGGGTGGCTACACCTTC. Translated: CASSQVTGGGYTF.

The rearrangement joins TRBV7-9 to TRBJ2-5; D is possibly TRBD2 (6 bases). CDR1 and CDR2 from the germline V gene are SEHNR and FQNEAQ (reference sequence). V was cut by 3 bases and J by 4 bases, with 12 bases left in between. The CDR3 contains 14 residues. The chain's CDR3 is CASSLTGERETQYF. The CDR3 DNA reads TGTGCCAGCAGCTTGACGGGAGAACGAGAGACCCAGTACTTC. Looking up the rest from reference TRBV7-9 and TRBJ2-5 gives the full variable domain: DTGVSQNPRHKITKRGQNVTFRCDPISEHNRLYWYRQTLGQGPEFLTYFQNEAQLEKSRLLSDRFSAERPKGSFSTLEIQRTEQGDSAMYLCASSLTGERETQYFGPGTRLLVL.

This clonotype has more than one count but fewer than ten. V gene TRBV20-1 combines with J gene TRBJ2-3; D may match TRBD1 or TRBD2 (5 bases each). The CDR3 contains 13 residues. Looked up from germline, CDR1 is DFQATT and CDR2 is SNEGSKA (reference sequence). The V end was cut by 6 bases, the J end by 4 bases, with 14 bases between. The CDR3 sequence is CSANDPGPDTQYF. CDR3 in DNA: TGCAGTGCGAACGACCCGGGACCAGATACGCAGTATTTT.

The chain employs TRBV4-2 and TRBJ1-6, with D hard to call. Trimming cost V 3 bases and J 3 bases, with 12 bases left between them. This CDR3 has 16 residues. Germline-derived CDR1 and CDR2 are LGHNA and YNFKEQ. The CDR3 here is CASSQSDRFYNSPLHF. The CDR3 coding sequence is TGTGCCAGCAGCCAGTCGGACCGCTTCTATAATTCACCCCTCCACTTT.

This clonotype was detected ten times or more. The rearrangement joins TRBV7-9 to TRBJ2-3; D may be TRBD2 (6 bases). Trimming took 3 bases from V and 3 from J, leaving 10 bases between them. Germline V gene sequence: CDR1 SEHNR, CDR2 FQNEAQ (reference sequence). The CDR3 has 14 residues. The chain's CDR3 is CASSFSGDTDTQYF. CDR3 DNA: TGTGCCAGCAGCTTTAGCGGAGATACAGATACGCAGTATTTT. The full variable domain, with the rest looked up from reference TRBV7-9 and TRBJ2-3, is DTGVSQNPRHKITKRGQNVTFRCDPISEHNRLYWYRQTLGQGPEFLTYFQNEAQLEKSRLLSDRFSAERPKGSFSTLEIQRTEQGDSAMYLCASSFSGDTDTQYFGPGTRLTVL.

This clonotype has more than one count but fewer than ten. The chain couples TRBV27 to TRBJ2-7, with 12 bases identical to TRBD2. V shed 6 bases and J 0 bases; nucleotides not matched to a gene: 9. The germline gives CDR1 MNHEY, CDR2 SMNVEV (reference sequence). The CDR3 has 17 residues. DNA of the CDR3: TGTGCCAGCAGATTGCTAGCGGGAGGGCTGAGCTCCTACGAGCAGTACTTC. It specifies CASRLLAGGLSSYEQYF.

In its sample, this clonotype was seen a few times. The rearrangement joins TRBV29-1 to TRBJ2-1, with 11 bases fitting TRBD2. The J segment lost 4 bases and the V segment lost 6 bases, leaving 8 bases of the junction unmatched. CDR1 and CDR2 from the germline V gene are SQVTM and ANQGSEA. CDR3 length: 15 residues. This chain's CDR3 is CSVDELAGEYNEQFF. For the CDR3, the DNA is TGCAGCGTGGACGAACTAGCGGGAGAATACAATGAGCAGTTCTTC.

This clonotype was counted at least ten times. The J gene is TRBJ2-3, the V gene TRBV5-1; 7 bases agree with TRBD2. This CDR3 has 16 amino acids. V dropped 10 bases and J dropped 4; count of bases not matched to a gene: 18. The germline CDR1 and CDR2 sequences are SGHRS and YFSETQ. CDR3 bases: TGCGCCTCCAGATCTGGGGCGGGAGTCGTCGCAGATACGCAGTATTTT. Its translation: CASRSGAGVVADTQYF.

V is TRBV6-4 and J is TRBJ2-1, with 12 bases lining up with TRBD2. Losses at the gene ends were 3 bases for V and 5 bases for J; bases not matched to a gene: 5. This CDR3 region has 16 residues. The germline CDR1 and CDR2 sequences are MRHNA and SNTAGT. The CDR3, as DNA: TGTGCCAGCAGTGAAAGTAGACTAGCGGGGGACAATGAGCAGTTCTTC. Its protein is CASSESRLAGDNEQFF.

This clonotype was seen only a few times. The DNA for the CDR3 is TGTGCCAGCAGCCTTAAACGGTGGGGAGAGACCCAGTACTTC. Translating it yields CASSLKRWGETQYF. This sequence joins TRBV14 and TRBJ2-5, with D uncertain. Germline CDR1 and CDR2: SGHDN and FVKESK. Deletions cut 4 bases from V and 4 bases from J, with 13 bases between. The CDR3 has 14 residues.

CDR3 in DNA: TGCAGCGTTCGGCAGGGGGGGTACAATGAGCAGTTCTTC. It codes for CSVRQGGYNEQFF. This chain connects TRBV29-1 to TRBJ2-1; either TRBD1 or TRBD2 may fit D (7 bases each). CDR1 is SQVTM, CDR2 ANQGSEA, per germline. V lost 5 bases, J lost 4 bases, and 12 bases lay in between. The CDR3 runs to 13 residues.

The chain recombines TRBV7-3 with TRBJ2-2; a weak D match, TRBD2 (6 bases). Germline CDR1 SGHTA, CDR2 FQGTGA. With 2 bases removed from V and 7 bases from J, the gap between germline ends came to 8 bases. CDR3 length: 13 amino acids. The CDR3 nucleotides are TGTGCCAGCAGCTTAGGAGGGATCGGGGAGCTGTTTTTT. Translating it yields CASSLGGIGELFF.

This clonotype was recorded a few times. The rearrangement uses TRBV15 and TRBJ1-4; 11 bases align to TRBD1. The CDR3 is 17 amino acids. With 4 bases clipped from V and 0 bases from J, the junction kept 4 bases outside the gene matches. Germline CDR1 and CDR2: LNHNV and YYDKDF (reference sequence). DNA for the CDR3: TGTGCCACCAGCACAAGGACAGGGGGCGCAACTAATGAAAAACTGTTTTTT. It is translated as CATSTRTGGATNEKLFF.

The chain couples TRBV20-1 to TRBJ2-4, with TRBD2 matching 11 bases. CDR1 is DFQATT, CDR2 SNEGSKA, per germline (reference sequence). The ends lost 5 bases at V and 1 base at J; junction bases unmatched: 13. This CDR3 is built from 18 residues. CDR3 sequence: CSADTGTSGTYAKNIQYF. CDR3 nucleotides: TGCAGTGCTGATACCGGGACTAGCGGTACCTACGCCAAAAACATTCAGTACTTC.

This clonotype was detected only a few times. The chain is built from TRBV6-2 or TRBV6-3 and TRBJ2-4; D call uncertain. The germline V and J ends were trimmed by 7 bases and 4 bases, with 5 bases remaining between them. Germline CDR1 is MNHEY and CDR2 is SVGEGT. This CDR3 comprises 11 residues. DNA for the CDR3: TGTGCCAGCAATGGGAAAAACATTCAGTACTTC. As protein: CASNGKNIQYF.

This clonotype was counted at least ten times. The chain employs TRBV12-3 or TRBV12-4 and TRBJ2-2, with a tentative D call TRBD2 (6 bases). The CDR3 is 13 residues long. V lost 6 bases and J 6 bases, leaving 11 bases between the germline ends. The CDR3 is CASRVAGSGELFF. The CDR3 DNA sequence: TGTGCCAGCAGGGTGGCGGGGTCCGGGGAGCTGTTTTTT.

This clonotype was seen repeatedly, ten times or more. This chain joins TRBV7-2 and TRBJ2-7; D call uncertain. The germline V gene encodes CDR1 SGHTA and CDR2 FQGNSA. This CDR3 is 13 amino acids long. Trimming pared 5 bases from V and 3 bases from J, leaving 11 bases between. The CDR3 DNA is TGTGCCAGCAGCCCCGGCGCGTACTACGAGCAGTACTTC. It codes for CASSPGAYYEQYF. Together with reference TRBV7-2 and TRBJ2-7, the CDR3 gives the full variable domain: GAGVSQSPSNKVTEKGKDVELRCDPISGHTALYWYRQSLGQGLEFLIYFQGNSAPDKSGLPSDRFSAERTGGSVSTLTIQRTQQEDSAVYLCASSPGAYYEQYFGPGTRLTVT.